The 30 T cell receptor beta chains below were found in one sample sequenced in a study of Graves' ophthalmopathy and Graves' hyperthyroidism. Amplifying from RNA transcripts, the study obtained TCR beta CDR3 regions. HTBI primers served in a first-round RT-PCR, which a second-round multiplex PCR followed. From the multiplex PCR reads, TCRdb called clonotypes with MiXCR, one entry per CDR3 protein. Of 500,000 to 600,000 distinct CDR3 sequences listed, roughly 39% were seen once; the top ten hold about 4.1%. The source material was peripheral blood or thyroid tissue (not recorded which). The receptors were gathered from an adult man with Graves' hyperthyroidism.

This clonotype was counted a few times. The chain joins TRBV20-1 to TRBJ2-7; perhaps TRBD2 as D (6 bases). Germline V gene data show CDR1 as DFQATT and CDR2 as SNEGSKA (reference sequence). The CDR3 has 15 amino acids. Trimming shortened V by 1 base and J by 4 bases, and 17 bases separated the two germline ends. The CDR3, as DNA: TGCAGTGCTAGAGCTGGAGCGGGTAGCAGATACGAGCAGTACTTC. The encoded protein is CSARAGAGSRYEQYF.

The DNA of the CDR3 is TGTGCCAGCAGTTTACCAGACGGTTTCGAAGCTTTCTTT. Its protein product is CASSLPDGFEAFF. V and J are TRBV28 and TRBJ1-1; no clear D. The CDR3 is 13 amino acids. Germline V lookup: CDR1 MDHEN, CDR2 SYDVKM. V was pared by 2 bases and J by 8 bases, with 12 bases between.

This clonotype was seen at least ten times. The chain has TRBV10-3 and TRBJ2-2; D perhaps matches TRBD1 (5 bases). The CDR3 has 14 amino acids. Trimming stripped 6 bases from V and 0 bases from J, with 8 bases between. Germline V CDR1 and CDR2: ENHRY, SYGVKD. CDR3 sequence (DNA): TGTGCCATCAGAGACAGTCCGAACACCGGGGAGCTGTTTTTT. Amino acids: CAIRDSPNTGELFF.

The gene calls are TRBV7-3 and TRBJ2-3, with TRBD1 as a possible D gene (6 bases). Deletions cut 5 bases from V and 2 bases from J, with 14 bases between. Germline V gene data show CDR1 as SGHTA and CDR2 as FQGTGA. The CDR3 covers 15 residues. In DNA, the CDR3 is TGTGCCAGCAGCCCCGACAGGAGAGACACAGATACGCAGTATTTT. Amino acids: CASSPDRRDTDTQYF.

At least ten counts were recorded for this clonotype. The CDR3 here is CASSPEGTGETEAFF. The DNA for the CDR3 is TGTGCCAGCAGCCCCGAGGGAACAGGGGAGACTGAAGCTTTCTTT. The V gene is TRBV7-8, the J gene TRBJ1-1, with 7 bases fitting TRBD1. V lost 5 bases, J lost 5 bases, and 11 bases stayed unmatched. Per germline, CDR1 SGHVS and CDR2 FQNEAQ. This CDR3 region has 15 residues.

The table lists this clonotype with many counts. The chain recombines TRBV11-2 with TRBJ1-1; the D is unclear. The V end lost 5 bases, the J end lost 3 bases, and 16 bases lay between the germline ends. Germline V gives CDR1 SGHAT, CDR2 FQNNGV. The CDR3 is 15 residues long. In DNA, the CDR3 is TGTGCCAGCAGCCCTGTAACCGACTGGCACACTGAAGCTTTCTTT. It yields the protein CASSPVTDWHTEAFF. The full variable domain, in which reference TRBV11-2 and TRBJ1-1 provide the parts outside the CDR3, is EAGVAQSPRYKIIEKRQSVAFWCNPISGHATLYWYQQILGQGPKLLIQFQNNGVVDDSQLPKDRFSAERLKGVDSTLKIQPAKLEDSAVYLCASSPVTDWHTEAFFGQGTRLTVV.

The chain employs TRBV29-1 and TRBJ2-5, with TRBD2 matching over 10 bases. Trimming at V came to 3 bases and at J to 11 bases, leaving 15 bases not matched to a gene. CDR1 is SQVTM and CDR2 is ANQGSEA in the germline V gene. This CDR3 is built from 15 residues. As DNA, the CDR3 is TGCAGCGTTGAGTGGAGCGGGAGGGGCTACAATGAGCAGTACTTC. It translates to CSVEWSGRGYNEQYF.

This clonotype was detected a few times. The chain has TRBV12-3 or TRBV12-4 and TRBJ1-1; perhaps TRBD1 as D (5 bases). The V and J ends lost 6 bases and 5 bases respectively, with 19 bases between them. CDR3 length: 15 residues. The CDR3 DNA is TGTGCCAGCAGCCTTGGGGGAAATGCGCGTACTGAAGCTTTCTTT. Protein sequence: CASSLGGNARTEAFF.

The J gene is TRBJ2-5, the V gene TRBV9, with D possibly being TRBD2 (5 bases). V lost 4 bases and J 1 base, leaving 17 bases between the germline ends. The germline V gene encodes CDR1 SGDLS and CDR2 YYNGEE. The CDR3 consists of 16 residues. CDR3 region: CASSPSRGARQETQYF. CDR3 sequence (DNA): TGTGCCAGCAGCCCCTCCCGGGGAGCCCGCCAAGAGACCCAGTACTTC.

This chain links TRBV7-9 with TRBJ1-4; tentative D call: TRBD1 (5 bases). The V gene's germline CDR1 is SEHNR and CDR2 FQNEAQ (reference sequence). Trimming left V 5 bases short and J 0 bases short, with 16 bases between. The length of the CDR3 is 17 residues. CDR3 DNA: TGTGCCAGCAGCGCAACCCGGGGCCCCGCAACTAATGAAAAACTGTTTTTT. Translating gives CASSATRGPATNEKLFF. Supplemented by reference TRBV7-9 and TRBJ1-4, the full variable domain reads DTGVSQNPRHKITKRGQNVTFRCDPISEHNRLYWYRQTLGQGPEFLTYFQNEAQLEKSRLLSDRFSAERPKGSFSTLEIQRTEQGDSAMYLCASSATRGPATNEKLFFGSGTQLSVL.

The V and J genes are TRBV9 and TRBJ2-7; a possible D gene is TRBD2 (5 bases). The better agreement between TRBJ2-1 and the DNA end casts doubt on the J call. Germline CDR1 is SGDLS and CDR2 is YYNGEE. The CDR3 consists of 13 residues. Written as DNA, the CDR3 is TGTGCCAGCAGCGTAGCGGGGTCAAATGAGCAGTTCTTC. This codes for CASSVAGSNEQFF.

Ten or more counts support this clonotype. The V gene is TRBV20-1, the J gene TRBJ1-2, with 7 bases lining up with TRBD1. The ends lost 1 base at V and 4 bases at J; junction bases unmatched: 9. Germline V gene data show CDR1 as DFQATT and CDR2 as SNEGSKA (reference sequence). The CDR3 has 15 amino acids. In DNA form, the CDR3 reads TGCAGTGCTAGAGGACTTAGGGGGCTGAGCTATGGCTACACCTTC. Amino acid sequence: CSARGLRGLSYGYTF.

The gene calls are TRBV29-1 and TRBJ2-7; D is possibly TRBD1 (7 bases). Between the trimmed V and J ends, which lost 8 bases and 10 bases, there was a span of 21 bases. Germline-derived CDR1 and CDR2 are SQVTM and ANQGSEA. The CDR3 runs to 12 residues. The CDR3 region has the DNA TGCAGCTTAACAGGGGAGGTGCGCAGTCAGTACTTC. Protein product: CSLTGEVRSQYF.

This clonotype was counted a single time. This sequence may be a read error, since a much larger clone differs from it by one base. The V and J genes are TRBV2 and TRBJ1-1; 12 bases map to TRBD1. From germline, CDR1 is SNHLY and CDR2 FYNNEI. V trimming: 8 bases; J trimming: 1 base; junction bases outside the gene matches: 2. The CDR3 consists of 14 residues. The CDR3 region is CASWGQGANTEAFF. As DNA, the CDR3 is TGTGCCAGCTGGGGACAGGGGGCGAACACTGAAGCTTTCTTT.

CDR3 in amino acids: CASTQGGGSLYEQYF. The CDR3, as DNA: TGTGCCAGCACCCAGGGCGGGGGCAGCCTCTACGAGCAGTACTTC. The rearrangement joins TRBV28 to TRBJ2-7, with D tentatively TRBD2 (7 bases). V lost 7 bases to trimming and J lost 3 bases, with 19 bases between them. The CDR3 runs 15 residues. Germline CDR1 reads MDHEN; CDR2 reads SYDVKM.

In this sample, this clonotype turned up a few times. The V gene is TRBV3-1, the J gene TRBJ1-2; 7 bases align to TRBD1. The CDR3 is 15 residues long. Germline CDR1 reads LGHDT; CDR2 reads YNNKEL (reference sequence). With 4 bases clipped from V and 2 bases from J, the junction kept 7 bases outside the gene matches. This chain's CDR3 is CASSRGDRDNYGYTF. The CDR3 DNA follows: TGTGCCAGCAGCCGGGGCGACAGGGACAACTATGGCTACACCTTC.

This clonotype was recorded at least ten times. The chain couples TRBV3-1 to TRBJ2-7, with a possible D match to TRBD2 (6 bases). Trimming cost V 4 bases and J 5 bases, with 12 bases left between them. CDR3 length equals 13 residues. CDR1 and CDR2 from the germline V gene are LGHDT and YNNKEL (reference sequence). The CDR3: CASSLQGGHEQYF. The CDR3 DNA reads TGTGCCAGCAGCCTCCAGGGAGGCCACGAGCAGTACTTC.

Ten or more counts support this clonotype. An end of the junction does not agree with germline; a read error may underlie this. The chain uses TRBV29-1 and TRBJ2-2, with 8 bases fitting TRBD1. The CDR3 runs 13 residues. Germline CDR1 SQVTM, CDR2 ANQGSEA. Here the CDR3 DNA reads TGCAGCGGCAGGGGGCTAGACACCGGGGAGCTATTTTTT. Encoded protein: CSGRGLDTGELFF.

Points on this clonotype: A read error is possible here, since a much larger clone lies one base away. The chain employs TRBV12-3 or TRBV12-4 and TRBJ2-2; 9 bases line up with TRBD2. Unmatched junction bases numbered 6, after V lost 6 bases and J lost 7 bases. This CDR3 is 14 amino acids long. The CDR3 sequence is CASRTSGGIGELFF. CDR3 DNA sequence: TGTGCCAGCAGGACTAGCGGAGGTATCGGGGAGCTGTTTTTT.

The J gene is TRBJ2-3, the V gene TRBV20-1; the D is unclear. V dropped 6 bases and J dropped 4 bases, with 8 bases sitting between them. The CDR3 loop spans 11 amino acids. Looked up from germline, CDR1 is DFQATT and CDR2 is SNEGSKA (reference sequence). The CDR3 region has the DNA TGCAGTGCCCCACTCCCAGATACGCAGTATTTT. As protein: CSAPLPDTQYF.

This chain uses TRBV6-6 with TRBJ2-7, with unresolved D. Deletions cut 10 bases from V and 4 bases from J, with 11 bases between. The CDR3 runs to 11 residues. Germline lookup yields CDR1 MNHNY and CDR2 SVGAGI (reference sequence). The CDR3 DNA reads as TGTGCCACCGGCGAGAGTTACGAGCAGTACTTC. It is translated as CATGESYEQYF.

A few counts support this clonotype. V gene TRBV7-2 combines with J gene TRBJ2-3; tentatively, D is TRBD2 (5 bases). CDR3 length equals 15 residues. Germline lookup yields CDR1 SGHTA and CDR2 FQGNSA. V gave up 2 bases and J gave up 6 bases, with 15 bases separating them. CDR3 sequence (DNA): TGTGCCAGCAGCTTAACGGGCCAGCGGACGGATACGCAGTATTTT. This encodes CASSLTGQRTDTQYF.

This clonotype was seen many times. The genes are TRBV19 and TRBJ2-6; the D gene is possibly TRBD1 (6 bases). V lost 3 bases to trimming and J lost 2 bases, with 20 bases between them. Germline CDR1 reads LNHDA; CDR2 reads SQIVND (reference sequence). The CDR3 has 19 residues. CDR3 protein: CASSMATTGHSPGANVLTF. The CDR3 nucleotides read TGTGCCAGTAGTATGGCCACCACAGGGCACTCCCCTGGGGCCAACGTCCTGACTTTC.

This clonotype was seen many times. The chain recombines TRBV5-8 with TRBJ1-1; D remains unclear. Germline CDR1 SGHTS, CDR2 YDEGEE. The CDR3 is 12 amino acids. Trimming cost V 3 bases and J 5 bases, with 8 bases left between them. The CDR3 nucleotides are TGTGCCAGCAGCTCGGAGGGTACTGAAGCTTTCTTT. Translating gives CASSSEGTEAFF.

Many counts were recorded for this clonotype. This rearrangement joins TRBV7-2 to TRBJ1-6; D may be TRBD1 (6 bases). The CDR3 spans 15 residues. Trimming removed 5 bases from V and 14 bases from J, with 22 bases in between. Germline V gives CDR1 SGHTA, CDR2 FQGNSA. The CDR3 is CASSARRGPNFTLHF. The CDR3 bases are TGTGCCAGCAGCGCCCGCAGGGGCCCCAATTTCACCCTCCACTTT.

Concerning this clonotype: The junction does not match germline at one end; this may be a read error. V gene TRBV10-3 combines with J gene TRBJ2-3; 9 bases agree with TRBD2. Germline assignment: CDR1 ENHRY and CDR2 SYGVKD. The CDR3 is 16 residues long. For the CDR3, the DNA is TGTGCCACCAGTGTTCTAGCGGGGTCTAGCACAGATACGCAGTATTTT. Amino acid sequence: CATSVLAGSSTDTQYF.

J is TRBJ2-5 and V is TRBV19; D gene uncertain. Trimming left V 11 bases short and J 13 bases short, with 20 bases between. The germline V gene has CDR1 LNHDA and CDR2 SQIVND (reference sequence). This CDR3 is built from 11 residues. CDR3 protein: CAWGSGETRYF. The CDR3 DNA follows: TGTGCCTGGGGTTCTGGGGAAACTCGGTACTTC.

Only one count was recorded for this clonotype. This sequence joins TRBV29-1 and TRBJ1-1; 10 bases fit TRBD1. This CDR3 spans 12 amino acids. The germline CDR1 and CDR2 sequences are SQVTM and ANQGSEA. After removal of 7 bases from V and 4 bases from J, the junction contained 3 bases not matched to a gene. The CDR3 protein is CSGGTGATEAFF. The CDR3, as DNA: TGCAGCGGGGGGACAGGGGCCACTGAAGCTTTCTTT.

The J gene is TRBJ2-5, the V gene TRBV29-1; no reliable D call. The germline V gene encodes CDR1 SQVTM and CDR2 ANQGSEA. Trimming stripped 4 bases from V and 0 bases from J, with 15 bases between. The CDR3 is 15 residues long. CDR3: CSVAPGGDYQETQYF. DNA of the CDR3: TGCAGCGTTGCTCCCGGTGGCGATTACCAAGAGACCCAGTACTTC.

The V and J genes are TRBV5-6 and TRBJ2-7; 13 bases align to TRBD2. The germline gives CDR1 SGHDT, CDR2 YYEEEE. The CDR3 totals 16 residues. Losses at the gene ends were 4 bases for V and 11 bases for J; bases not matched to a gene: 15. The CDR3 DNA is TGTGCCAGCAGCGTAAGAACCGGGACTAGCGGGGCCCTGGAGTACTTC. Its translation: CASSVRTGTSGALEYF.